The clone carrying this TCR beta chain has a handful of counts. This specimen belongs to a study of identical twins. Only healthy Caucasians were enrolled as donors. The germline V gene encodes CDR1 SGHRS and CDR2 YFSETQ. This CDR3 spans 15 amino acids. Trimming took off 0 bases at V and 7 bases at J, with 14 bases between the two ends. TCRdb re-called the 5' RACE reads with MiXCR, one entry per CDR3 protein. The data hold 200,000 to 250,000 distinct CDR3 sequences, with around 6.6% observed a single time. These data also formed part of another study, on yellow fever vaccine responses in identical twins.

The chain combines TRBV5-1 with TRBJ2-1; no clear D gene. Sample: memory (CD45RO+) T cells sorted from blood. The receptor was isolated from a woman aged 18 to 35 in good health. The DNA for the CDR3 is TGCGCCAGCAGCTTGGCCCTTAGTCTTGGGAATGAGCAGTTCTTC. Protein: CASSLALSLGNEQFF.